This T cell receptor (beta chain) emerged from a study of T cell changes during pregnancy in multiple sclerosis. Assay: immunoSEQ multiplex PCR; the TCRdb copy retains only in-frame clones and omits some. This table holds 40,000 to 60,000 clones, roughly nine tenths found once. This clone was observed a handful of times. The clonotype comes from a female donor in good health, enrolled as a control in a pregnancy study. This specimen consisted of peripheral blood, obtained in the first trimester of pregnancy.

The CDR3 DNA follows: TGTGCCAGCAGCCAAGTTGGACAGGCGACTGAAGCTTTCTTT. The encoded protein is CASSQVGQATEAFF. V usage is TRBV4-2 and J usage is TRBJ1-1, with TRBD1 matching 7 bases. J was trimmed by 5 bases and V by 1 base; bases with no gene match: 4. This CDR3 is 14 amino acids long. Germline V lookup: CDR1 LGHNA, CDR2 YNFKEQ.